This entry lists 18 T cell receptor beta chains sequenced from one sample in a study of cytomegalovirus exposure and HLA in healthy donors. Researchers ran the PCR with 60 Vbeta and 13 Jbeta primers. TCRdb's table, derived via immunoSEQ multiplex PCR, lists solely in-frame clones and lacks some. The sample holds some 120,000 clones, roughly 79% seen once. The source material was PBMCs. These receptors all stem from a woman aged 18-29 years in good health and CMV-seronegative.

The rearrangement joins TRBV28 to TRBJ2-7, with TRBD1 matching 12 bases. CDR3 size: 15 residues. Germline CDR1 reads MDHEN; CDR2 reads SYDVKM. Germline trimming cut 3 bases from V and 5 bases from J; bases unmatched to any gene: 5. CDR3 nucleotides: TGTGCCAGCAGTTTTGGGGGACAGGGGGCGGACGAGCAGTACTTC. Translating it yields CASSFGGQGADEQYF. The full variable domain, in which reference TRBV28 and TRBJ2-7 provide the parts outside the CDR3, is DVKVTQSSRYLVKRTGEKVFLECVQDMDHENMFWYRQDPGLGLRLIYFSYDVKMKEKGDIPEGYSVSREKKERFSLILESASTNQTSMYLCASSFGGQGADEQYFGPGTRLTVT.

As for this clone: The same CDR3 can be traced to other DNA sequences in this sample. CDR3 bases: TGCGCCAGCAGCCAAGATCGGGGCTACGAGCAGTACTTC. This sequence encodes CASSQDRGYEQYF. The chain combines TRBV4-1 with TRBJ2-7; a weak D match, TRBD2 (5 bases). This CDR3 has 13 amino acids. Per germline, CDR1 MGHRA and CDR2 YSYEKL. The germline V and J ends were trimmed by 0 bases and 3 bases, with 6 bases remaining between them.

This clone appeared a few times. This chain joins TRBV30 and TRBJ2-2; a weak D match, TRBD2 (6 bases). Germline V lookup: CDR1 GTSNPN, CDR2 SVGIG (reference sequence). Trimming shortened V by 2 bases and J by 3 bases, and 10 bases separated the two germline ends. CDR3 length: 14 amino acids. CDR3 loop: CAWSPGVDTGELFF. The CDR3 nucleotides are TGTGCCTGGAGTCCGGGGGTGGACACCGGGGAGCTGTTTTTT.

The rearrangement joins TRBV5-1 to TRBJ2-2; 7 nucleotides agree with TRBD1. Trimming cost V 4 bases and J 5 bases; bases outside gene matches: 8. CDR1 and CDR2 (germline): SGHRS, YFSETQ. The CDR3 loop spans 15 amino acids. Here the CDR3 reads CASSPGTELTGELFF. DNA of the CDR3: TGCGCCAGCAGCCCTGGGACAGAACTTACCGGGGAGCTGTTTTTT.

This clone was found once. The J gene is TRBJ2-7, the V gene TRBV19; TRBD1 aligns across 8 bases. The germline CDR1 and CDR2 sequences are LNHDA and SQIVND (reference sequence). The CDR3 length is 13 residues. Trimming at V came to 3 bases and at J to 3 bases, leaving 1 base not matched to a gene. The DNA for the CDR3 is TGTGCCAGTAGTATCACAGGGGGCTACGAGCAGTACTTC. Its translation: CASSITGGYEQYF.

The rearrangement joins TRBV6-4 to TRBJ2-3; no firm D call. V lost 0 bases, J lost 6 bases, and 7 bases lay in between. CDR1 is MRHNA and CDR2 is SNTAGT in the germline V gene. The CDR3 has 13 residues. The CDR3, as DNA: TGTGCCAGCAGTGACTCTGCGGTGGATACGCAGTATTTT. It encodes CASSDSAVDTQYF.

This clone was seen more than once but under ten times. The chain uses TRBV5-1 and TRBJ1-1; weak D call: TRBD1 (5 bases). With 1 base removed from V and 2 bases from J, the gap between germline ends came to 12 bases. Germline CDR1 SGHRS, CDR2 YFSETQ. The CDR3 consists of 15 residues. The CDR3 spells CASSLSRTQNTEAFF. The CDR3 nucleotides read TGCGCCAGCAGCTTGAGTAGGACACAAAACACTGAAGCTTTCTTT.

V is TRBV29-1 and J is TRBJ1-2, with a tentative D call TRBD1 (5 bases). Per germline, CDR1 SQVTM and CDR2 ANQGSEA. The CDR3 extends over 14 amino acids. V lost 5 bases and J lost 8, with 21 bases in between. The CDR3 sequence: CSVHKDTPLRGYTF. CDR3 nucleotide sequence: TGCAGCGTTCACAAGGACACTCCACTCCGAGGCTACACCTTC.

The chain combines TRBV5-1 with TRBJ1-4; D perhaps matches TRBD1 (5 bases). The germline V gene has CDR1 SGHRS and CDR2 YFSETQ. V shed 0 bases and J shed 8 bases, with 23 bases lying between them. The length of the CDR3 is 18 residues. CDR3 region: CASSLGFRADSLKEKLFF. In DNA, the CDR3 is TGCGCCAGCAGCTTGGGATTTAGGGCCGACAGCCTAAAAGAAAAACTGTTTTTT.

This clone was found a few times. CDR3: CASSSGLAGFRDTQYF. The CDR3, as DNA: TGTGCCAGCAGCTCCGGACTAGCGGGGTTCCGAGATACGCAGTATTTT. The V and J genes are TRBV13 and TRBJ2-3; 12 bases are shared with TRBD2. This CDR3 has 16 residues. V shed 4 bases, J shed 5 bases, and the junction held 7 bases outside the gene matches. In germline, CDR1 is PRHDT, CDR2 FYEKMQ (reference sequence).

The chain employs TRBV27 and TRBJ2-2, with 8 bases identical to TRBD1. The V and J ends lost 6 bases and 5 bases, in that order; junction bases with no gene match: 11. Germline V gene sequence: CDR1 MNHEY, CDR2 SMNVEV (reference sequence). The CDR3 contains 16 residues. CDR3 sequence: CASRVQGARRTGELFF. For the CDR3, the DNA is TGTGCCAGCAGGGTCCAGGGGGCGCGTCGGACCGGGGAGCTGTTTTTT.

The chain combines TRBV15 with TRBJ1-5; possibly TRBD1 for D (6 bases). Trimming left V 1 base short and J 0 bases short, with 13 bases between. The CDR3 is 17 residues long. Per the germline V gene, CDR1 is LNHNV and CDR2 is YYDKDF (reference sequence). CDR3 amino acids: CATSRGMTGTSNQPQHF. CDR3 bases: TGTGCCACCAGCAGAGGCATGACAGGAACTAGCAATCAGCCCCAGCATTTT.

The chain is built from TRBV5-4 and TRBJ1-2; D may be TRBD1 (6 bases). Trimming pared 4 bases from V and 4 bases from J, leaving 17 bases between. The CDR3 contains 15 residues. Germline V gene data show CDR1 as SGHNT and CDR2 as YYREEE (reference sequence). The CDR3 spells CASSADPGQFYGYTF. The CDR3 DNA reads TGTGCCAGCAGCGCGGACCCGGGACAATTCTATGGCTACACCTTC.

The chain recombines TRBV4-1 with TRBJ1-2; 8 bases align to TRBD1. CDR1 MGHRA and CDR2 YSYEKL come from the germline V gene. V dropped 1 base and J dropped 4; count of bases not matched to a gene: 2. The CDR3 covers 14 residues. The CDR3 DNA reads as TGCGCCAGCAGCCAAGCGGGGACAGGCTATGGCTACACCTTC. The encoded protein is CASSQAGTGYGYTF.

The chain links TRBV10-3 to TRBJ1-5; 9 nucleotides line up with TRBD1. Unmatched junction bases numbered 4, after V lost 2 bases and J lost 5 bases. Looked up from germline, CDR1 is ENHRY and CDR2 is SYGVKD. CDR3 length equals 15 residues. The CDR3 DNA is TGTGCCATCAGTGAGCGGACAGGGGCCGATCAGCCCCAGCATTTT. Translating it yields CAISERTGADQPQHF.

The J gene is TRBJ2-3, the V gene TRBV20-1, with D possibly being TRBD2 (5 bases). The CDR3 extends over 11 amino acids. Germline V gene sequence: CDR1 DFQATT, CDR2 SNEGSKA (reference sequence). Trimming left V 6 bases short and J 6 bases short, with 10 bases between. The CDR3 sequence is CSAPQRDTQYF. CDR3 coding DNA: TGCAGTGCCCCCCAGCGGGATACGCAGTATTTT.

This chain joins TRBV4-2 and TRBJ1-2, with TRBD1 as a possible D gene (6 bases). CDR1 LGHNA and CDR2 YNFKEQ come from the germline V gene. This CDR3 has 13 residues. The V and J ends lost 0 bases and 6 bases respectively, with 8 bases between them. The CDR3 nucleotides are TGTGCCAGCAGCCAAGAACAGGGTGATGGCTACACCTTC. The encoded protein is CASSQEQGDGYTF.

This rearrangement joins TRBV30 to TRBJ2-4; 9 bases are a match to TRBD2. Unmatched junction bases numbered 3, after V lost 0 bases and J lost 6 bases. The CDR3 runs 14 residues. The germline CDR1 and CDR2 sequences are GTSNPN and SVGIG (reference sequence). The CDR3 loop reads CAWSVAGGLNIQYF. The DNA of the CDR3 is TGTGCCTGGAGTGTAGCGGGGGGACTAAACATTCAGTACTTC. The variable domain in full, with the rest retrieved from reference TRBV30 and TRBJ2-4, is SQTIHQWPATLVQPVGSPLSLECTVEGTSNPNLYWYRQAAGRGLQLLFYSVGIGQISSEVPQNLSASRPQDRQFILSSKKLLLSDSGFYLCAWSVAGGLNIQYFGAGTRLSVL.